Listed here are 26 T cell receptor beta chains from one sample, sequenced in a study of T cell responses to AZD1222 COVID-19 vaccine. TCRdb's table, derived via immunoSEQ multiplex PCR, lists solely in-frame clones and lacks some. This table has roughly 53,000 clones, around 85% appearing once. Material: peripheral blood, obtained on day 0 of MenACWY control vaccination. All receptors come from an adult in good health.

The chain employs TRBV2 and TRBJ1-4; D gene ambiguous. The CDR3 spans 14 residues. Germline lookup yields CDR1 SNHLY and CDR2 FYNNEI. V lost 8 bases and J 12 bases, leaving 22 bases between the germline ends. As DNA, the CDR3 is TGTGCCAGCCTCTTAAACATGGTTAGTTGGGAACTGTTTTTT. This encodes CASLLNMVSWELFF.

CDR3 bases: TGTGCCAGCAGTGAATTAGTACGGAAAAATGAGCAGTTCTTC. Its translation is CASSELVRKNEQFF. V is TRBV25-1 and J is TRBJ2-1, with D uncertain. The CDR3 is 14 residues long. Germline values: CDR1 MGHDK, CDR2 SYGVNS. V was shortened by 1 base and J by 7 bases, with 11 bases between the two germline ends.

The gene calls are TRBV7-2 and TRBJ2-2, with 7 positions matching TRBD2. The germline V gene has CDR1 SGHTA and CDR2 FQGNSA. J gave up 4 bases and V 3 bases, and 8 bases lay outside the gene matches. The CDR3 extends over 16 amino acids. The CDR3 sequence: CASSFAGARGTGELFF. CDR3 nucleotides: TGTGCCAGCAGCTTCGCGGGAGCCCGAGGCACCGGGGAGCTGTTTTTT.

This chain joins TRBV6-2 or TRBV6-3 and TRBJ1-5; D is undetermined. V gave up 4 bases and J gave up 4 bases, with 8 bases separating them. Germline values: CDR1 MNHEY, CDR2 SVGEGT. This CDR3 has 13 residues. CDR3 amino acids: CASSSTANQPQHF. CDR3 DNA sequence: TGTGCCAGCAGTTCCACAGCGAATCAGCCCCAGCATTTT.

The chain recombines TRBV7-9 with TRBJ2-7; TRBD2 matches at 14 bases. V trimming: 3 bases; J trimming: 5 bases; junction bases outside the gene matches: 6. The germline V gene encodes CDR1 SEHNR and CDR2 FQNEAQ (reference sequence). The CDR3 extends over 16 amino acids. The CDR3 spells CASSFRLAGGPNEQYF. The CDR3 nucleotides are TGTGCCAGCAGCTTCCGACTAGCGGGAGGGCCCAACGAGCAGTACTTC.

Comments on this clone: The sample contains more than one DNA sequence encoding this CDR3. This chain joins TRBV6-5 and TRBJ2-7; unclear D gene. The V end was cut by 2 bases, the J end by 3 bases, with 8 bases between. The CDR3 is made up of 13 amino acids. The V gene's germline CDR1 is MNHEY and CDR2 SVGAGI. CDR3 in DNA: TGTGCCAGCAGTTACCGAAGAGGCTACGAGCAGTACTTC. Amino acids: CASSYRRGYEQYF.

This clone was detected a few times. The chain links TRBV6-2 or TRBV6-3 to TRBJ2-6; no clear D. Germline-derived CDR1 and CDR2 are MNHEY and SVGEGT. Trimming removed 4 bases from V and 0 bases from J, with 4 bases in between. CDR3 length: 14 residues. The CDR3 sequence is CASSLISGANVLTF. The DNA of the CDR3 is TGTGCCAGCAGTTTGATCTCTGGGGCCAACGTCCTGACTTTC.

V usage is TRBV9 and J usage is TRBJ1-1; D gene ambiguous. Trimming cost V 0 bases and J 7 bases, with 10 bases left between them. The CDR3 length is 13 residues. CDR1 is SGDLS, CDR2 YYNGEE, per germline. This CDR3 is CASSVATGSEAFF. The CDR3, as DNA: TGTGCCAGCAGCGTAGCTACGGGGAGTGAAGCTTTCTTT.

The V and J genes are TRBV30 and TRBJ1-2; D remains unclear. The ends were cut back, 4 bases at V and 6 bases at J, with 15 bases in the middle. From germline, CDR1 is GTSNPN and CDR2 SVGIG (reference sequence). This CDR3 region has 13 residues. CDR3 nucleotides: TGTGCCTGGACTTACACCGGAGGGAATGGCTACACCTTC. Protein: CAWTYTGGNGYTF.

CDR3 DNA: TGTGCCACCAGCGGAACTAGCGCCGGGGAGACCCAGTACTTC. It encodes CATSGTSAGETQYF. V is TRBV15 and J is TRBJ2-5; 7 bases fit TRBD2. Germline V gene sequence: CDR1 LNHNV, CDR2 YYDKDF (reference sequence). The CDR3 has 14 residues. V dropped 5 bases and J dropped 5; count of bases not matched to a gene: 8.

This clone has just a few counts. The V and J genes are TRBV18 and TRBJ2-3; 8 bases align to TRBD1. The CDR3 has 15 amino acids. V shed 6 bases, J shed 5 bases, and the junction held 10 bases outside the gene matches. Germline assignment: CDR1 KGHSH and CDR2 LQKENI. The CDR3 coding sequence is TGTGCCAGCTCTCGTGTGACAGGGGACGGAGATACGCAGTATTTT. Translated: CASSRVTGDGDTQYF.

The chain is built from TRBV28 and TRBJ1-2; 8 nucleotides match TRBD1. The germline gives CDR1 MDHEN, CDR2 SYDVKM. The CDR3 consists of 12 residues. Trimming cost V 6 bases and J 13 bases; bases outside gene matches: 10. CDR3 amino acids: CASRRTGSEGTF. The CDR3 nucleotides are TGTGCCAGCAGGAGGACAGGGTCCGAGGGCACCTTC.

The rearrangement uses TRBV5-1 and TRBJ1-1; D remains ambiguous. The CDR3 totals 12 residues. Between the trimmed V and J ends, which lost 0 bases and 10 bases, there was a span of 10 bases. Germline-derived CDR1 and CDR2 are SGHRS and YFSETQ. The chain's CDR3 is CASSLDVGRAFF. The CDR3 region has the DNA TGCGCCAGCAGCTTGGATGTGGGTAGAGCTTTCTTT.

This chain links TRBV4-3 with TRBJ2-2; the D gene could be TRBD1 or TRBD2 (7 bases each). CDR1 is LGHNA, CDR2 YSLEER, per germline. The CDR3 sequence is 17 residues long. Trimming left V 1 base short and J 1 base short, with 13 bases between. DNA of the CDR3: TGCGCCAGCAGCCAAGGGGAGGGACAGCTGAACACCGGGGAGCTGTTTTTT. Translation: CASSQGEGQLNTGELFF.

The genes are TRBV19 and TRBJ2-1; D remains ambiguous. This CDR3 comprises 14 residues. Germline-derived CDR1 and CDR2 are LNHDA and SQIVND (reference sequence). Trimming removed 2 bases at V and 6 bases at J, with 11 bases between. The CDR3, as DNA: TGTGCCAGTAGTATAAGGGCACCCGGCAATGAGCAGTTCTTC. Encoded protein: CASSIRAPGNEQFF.

The V gene is TRBV4-2, the J gene TRBJ2-2, with 8 bases matching TRBD2. This CDR3 comprises 16 residues. J was trimmed by 0 bases and V by 0 bases; bases with no gene match: 0. Germline V CDR1 and CDR2: LGHNA, YNFKEQ. The CDR3 DNA follows: TGTGCCAGCAGCCAAGACGGGGGGGCGAACACCGGGGAGCTGTTTTTT. Its protein is CASSQDGGANTGELFF.

This chain connects TRBV19 to TRBJ2-1; D may be TRBD1 (5 bases). The germline CDR1 and CDR2 sequences are LNHDA and SQIVND (reference sequence). Deletions cut 5 bases from V and 1 base from J, with 15 bases between. This CDR3 is 16 amino acids long. The CDR3 DNA is TGTGCCAGTAGTCCCGGGCAGCAGGGATCCTACAATGAGCAGTTCTTC. It encodes CASSPGQQGSYNEQFF.

The gene calls are TRBV4-3 and TRBJ2-3; 9 nucleotides match TRBD1. The V segment lost 0 bases and the J segment 13 bases; nucleotides outside the gene matches: 5. Per the germline V gene, CDR1 is LGHNA and CDR2 is YSLEER. This CDR3 comprises 13 residues. This CDR3 reads CASSQDRRDREYF. The CDR3 bases are TGCGCCAGCAGCCAAGATAGGAGGGACAGGGAGTATTTT.

The chain carries TRBV27 and TRBJ2-5; 12 nucleotides line up with TRBD1. The CDR3 length is 15 residues. Germline CDR1 MNHEY, CDR2 SMNVEV (reference sequence). V lost 4 bases, J lost 6 bases, and 6 bases stayed unmatched. The CDR3 nucleotides read TGTGCCAGCAGTTCTGGGACAGGGGGCTCGAAGACCCAGTACTTC. Its translation: CASSSGTGGSKTQYF.

The chain combines TRBV29-1 with TRBJ2-1; 12 bases are a match to TRBD2. Unmatched junction bases numbered 13, after V lost 1 base and J lost 6 bases. CDR1 is SQVTM and CDR2 is ANQGSEA in the germline V gene. The CDR3 is made up of 18 amino acids. The DNA of the CDR3 is TGCAGCGTTGAAGTGGTGACTAGCGGGAGTTGGGGGGCCAATGAGCAGTTCTTC. It translates to CSVEVVTSGSWGANEQFF.

The chain links TRBV11-2 to TRBJ1-3; D gene unclear. Germline V gene sequence: CDR1 SGHAT, CDR2 FQNNGV. The V and J ends lost 0 bases and 8 bases respectively, with 8 bases between them. This CDR3 contains 13 residues. In nucleotides, the CDR3 is TGTGCCAGCAGCTTAGAGAGGTTACACACCATATATTTT. Translated: CASSLERLHTIYF.

V is TRBV10-1 and J is TRBJ1-2; D remains ambiguous. Deletions cut 4 bases from V and 1 base from J, with 7 bases between. The CDR3 extends over 13 amino acids. The germline gives CDR1 WNHNN, CDR2 SYGVQD (reference sequence). CDR3 sequence reads: CASSASLNYGYTF. DNA of the CDR3: TGCGCCAGCAGTGCTTCACTTAACTATGGCTACACCTTC.

This chain links TRBV4-2 with TRBJ2-1; D is unresolved. The V gene's germline CDR1 is LGHNA and CDR2 YNFKEQ. The CDR3 is 13 residues long. The ends were cut back, 2 bases at V and 5 bases at J, with 7 bases in the middle. The CDR3 nucleotides are TGTGCCAGCAGCCAACTCCAGAACAATGAGCAGTTCTTC. Encoded protein: CASSQLQNNEQFF.

V is TRBV10-3 and J is TRBJ2-7; D gene unclear. Trimming cost V 0 bases and J 2 bases, with 8 bases left between them. The CDR3 is 14 amino acids. Germline V gives CDR1 ENHRY, CDR2 SYGVKD. The CDR3 DNA sequence: TGTGCCATCAGTGAGTCGAGGTCCCCCTACGAGCAGTACTTC. Translating gives CAISESRSPYEQYF.

The rearrangement links TRBV19 to TRBJ1-3; unclear D gene. CDR1 is LNHDA and CDR2 is SQIVND in the germline V gene (reference sequence). There are 15 residues in the CDR3. V lost 1 base and J lost 0, with 7 bases in between. CDR3 coding DNA: TGTGCCAGTAGTATAGGATACCTCTCTGGAAACACCATATATTTT. As protein: CASSIGYLSGNTIYF.

Concerning this clone itself: The junction differs from germline at one of its ends, possibly a read error. This sequence joins TRBV28 and TRBJ1-2; a weak D match, TRBD1 (5 bases). The CDR3 loop spans 11 amino acids. Germline V gene data show CDR1 as MDHEN and CDR2 as SYDVKM. CDR3 loop: CASSGDYGYTF. The CDR3 nucleotides are TGTGCCAGCAGTGGGGACTACGGCTACACCTTC.